These 15 T cell receptor beta chains were sequenced from one sample in a study of Ad26.COV2.S vaccination and SARS-CoV-2 variants. Documented treatment: some 19 received Ad26.COV2.S at low or high dose, single or two shots; roughly 5 received placebo; per-sample allocation not given. Specimen acquisition occurred on day 63 following the initial vaccine or placebo injection. Some clones are missing from TCRdb's copy, which holds only in-frame ones; the method was immunoSEQ multiplex PCR. Of 510,000 or so clones listed, around 88% are singletons. The sample here was peripheral blood, taken in a trial of Ad26.COV2.S vaccine versus placebo. All receptors come from a person between 18 and 65 years old who received the Ad26.COV2.S COVID-19 vaccine or a placebo.

The J gene is TRBJ2-7, the V gene TRBV6-2 or TRBV6-3; a weak D match, TRBD1 (5 bases). Per germline, CDR1 MNHEY and CDR2 SVGEGT. The CDR3 is 13 amino acids. V gave up 4 bases and J gave up 2 bases, with 9 bases separating them. The DNA of the CDR3 is TGTGCCAGCAGTTCGTCAGGGACCTACGAGCAGTACTTC. It translates to CASSSSGTYEQYF.

The chain combines TRBV5-8 with TRBJ1-1; the match to TRBD1 covers 7 bases. The CDR3 runs 15 residues. Per germline, CDR1 SGHTS and CDR2 YDEGEE. After removal of 4 bases from V and 0 bases from J, the junction contained 6 bases not matched to a gene. The CDR3 coding sequence is TGTGCCAGCAGCAAGACAGGGTCGATGAACACTGAAGCTTTCTTT. Encoded protein: CASSKTGSMNTEAFF.

In DNA form, the CDR3 reads TGTGCCAGCAGTAAGTTCGGGTGGGGGAACACTGAAGCTTTCTTT. It codes for CASSKFGWGNTEAFF. J is TRBJ1-1 and V is TRBV28; D gene unclear. CDR3 length: 15 residues. Trimming left V 5 bases short and J 1 base short, with 14 bases between. Germline loops: CDR1 MDHEN, CDR2 SYDVKM.

The chain couples TRBV5-4 to TRBJ1-1, with 7 bases aligning to TRBD1. J gave up 11 bases and V 5 bases, and 9 bases lay outside the gene matches. The CDR3 length is 12 residues. Looked up from germline, CDR1 is SGHNT and CDR2 is YYREEE (reference sequence). The CDR3 sequence is CASRQPGQTAFF. For the CDR3, the DNA is TGTGCCAGCAGACAGCCGGGACAGACGGCTTTCTTT.

J is TRBJ2-1 and V is TRBV7-3, with unresolved D. Germline CDR1 SGHTA, CDR2 FQGTGA. CDR3 length: 13 amino acids. V was trimmed by 4 bases and J by 4 bases, leaving 8 bases between them. The CDR3 here is CASSYGPYNEQFF. The CDR3 nucleotides read TGTGCCAGCAGCTACGGACCGTACAATGAGCAGTTCTTC.

CDR3 region: CAWSQGGEGTQYF. Here the CDR3 DNA reads TGTGCCTGGAGCCAAGGGGGAGAGGGGACCCAGTACTTC. V usage is TRBV30 and J usage is TRBJ2-5; possible D gene TRBD1, 6 bases. Germline V gene data show CDR1 as GTSNPN and CDR2 as SVGIG (reference sequence). This CDR3 has 13 amino acids. Trimming took off 3 bases at V and 7 bases at J, with 15 bases between the two ends.

V and J are TRBV7-3 and TRBJ2-3; a possible D gene is TRBD2 (7 bases). V was shortened by 4 bases and J by 0 bases, with 14 bases between the two germline ends. This CDR3 has 16 residues. Germline V gene data show CDR1 as SGHTA and CDR2 as FQGTGA. CDR3 sequence reads: CASSSLGGGSTDTQYF. Written as DNA, the CDR3 is TGTGCCAGCAGCTCCCTAGGGGGAGGGAGCACAGATACGCAGTATTTT.

The V and J genes are TRBV11-2 and TRBJ2-5; D is ambiguous. Per germline, CDR1 SGHAT and CDR2 FQNNGV. Trimming shortened V by 5 bases and J by 4 bases, and 8 bases separated the two germline ends. The CDR3 length is 12 residues. The CDR3 DNA sequence: TGTGCCAGCAGCCGGACCAGAGAGACCCAGTACTTC. It codes for CASSRTRETQYF.

This clone was observed a handful of times. The CDR3 nucleotides read TGTGCCAGAAGCTTAGTGGTTAGGGAGAATGAGCAGTTCTTC. Protein product: CARSLVVRENEQFF. The chain is built from TRBV7-5 and TRBJ2-1; the listed D gene, TRBD2, was not tested against the DNA. TRBV7-5 counts as a pseudogene. The length of the CDR3 is 14 residues.

V usage is TRBV7-2 and J usage is TRBJ1-6; 7 bases match TRBD1. V lost 2 bases and J lost 11; bases outside the gene matches: 9. Germline CDR1 SGHTA, CDR2 FQGNSA. The CDR3 contains 15 residues. CDR3 DNA sequence: TGTGCCAGCAGCTTATCTAGGACAGGCGGGACACCCCTCCACTTT. As protein: CASSLSRTGGTPLHF.

This clone came up once. The chain recombines TRBV14 with TRBJ2-3; the match to TRBD1 covers 8 bases. This CDR3 has 15 residues. V gave up 3 bases and J gave up 0 bases; unmatched junction bases: 2. Germline loops: CDR1 SGHDN, CDR2 FVKESK. The CDR3 DNA is TGTGCCAGCAGCCACCGGACAGGGAGCACAGATACGCAGTATTTT. Translation gives CASSHRTGSTDTQYF.

CDR3 amino acids: CASSRRPGQGDSNQPQHF. CDR3 nucleotide sequence: TGTGCCAGCAGCCGGAGGCCCGGACAGGGTGATAGCAATCAGCCCCAGCATTTT. V usage is TRBV5-6 and J usage is TRBJ1-5; 8 nucleotides agree with TRBD1. The CDR3 covers 18 residues. Trimming took 4 bases from V and 0 from J; bases not matched to a gene: 12. The germline gives CDR1 SGHDT, CDR2 YYEEEE.

This clone has just one count. This chain joins TRBV7-2 and TRBJ2-1; TRBD2 aligns across 7 bases. With V trimmed by 4 bases and J by 7 bases, 7 bases remained unmatched. CDR1 and CDR2 from the germline V gene are SGHTA and FQGNSA. This CDR3 spans 14 amino acids. The CDR3 region is CASSSVNSGNEQFF. CDR3 bases: TGTGCCAGCAGCTCCGTGAATAGCGGGAATGAGCAGTTCTTC.

This rearrangement joins TRBV9 to TRBJ1-4; TRBD1 aligns across 9 bases. V shed 3 bases and J 2 bases; nucleotides not matched to a gene: 2. The CDR3 consists of 15 residues. Per germline, CDR1 SGDLS and CDR2 YYNGEE. CDR3 in amino acids: CASSDTGGTNEKLFF. The CDR3 nucleotides are TGTGCCAGCAGCGATACAGGGGGCACTAATGAAAAACTGTTTTTT.

The chain is built from TRBV7-9 and TRBJ2-3; a possible D gene is TRBD1 (5 bases). Per the germline V gene, CDR1 is SEHNR and CDR2 is FQNEAQ (reference sequence). V lost 5 bases to trimming and J lost 6 bases, with 15 bases between them. The CDR3 contains 14 residues. The CDR3 region has the DNA TGTGCCAGCAGCCCCATTAGGCAGGGCGATACGCAGTATTTT. Its translation: CASSPIRQGDTQYF.